This section outlines one T cell receptor beta chain sequence together with its context. These data originate in a study of blood T cell repertoires in COVID-19. Overall study context: Sites across the United States, Italy and Spain contributed samples from acute and convalescent COVID-19. PBMCs, B-cell-depleted T cells, or T cells provided the cDNA or gDNA that made up the material.

The CDR3 is made up of 14 amino acids. Germline values: CDR1 SGHRS, CDR2 YFSETQ. Trimming removed 4 bases at V and 2 bases at J, with 13 bases between. Study processing details: Amplified reference gene primers provided the basis for estimating nucleated cell counts. Profiling relied on immunoSEQ multiplex PCR, and the TCRdb table lists in-frame clones only, not all of them. For V, J and clone size, that table is used; D and trimming come from the DNA. The sample records some 300,000 clones, 80% to 90% being singletons. Patients of the Seattle cohort, enrolled during active infection, were followed longitudinally.

Sequencing used peripheral blood. This sequence originates from a woman aged 50 to 60 with COVID-19, enrolled during active disease. The J gene is TRBJ2-7, the V gene TRBV5-1; perhaps TRBD1 as D (5 bases). The CDR3 is CASSATGAPYEQYF. The CDR3 DNA sequence: TGCGCCAGCAGCGCTACTGGGGCACCCTACGAGCAGTACTTC.